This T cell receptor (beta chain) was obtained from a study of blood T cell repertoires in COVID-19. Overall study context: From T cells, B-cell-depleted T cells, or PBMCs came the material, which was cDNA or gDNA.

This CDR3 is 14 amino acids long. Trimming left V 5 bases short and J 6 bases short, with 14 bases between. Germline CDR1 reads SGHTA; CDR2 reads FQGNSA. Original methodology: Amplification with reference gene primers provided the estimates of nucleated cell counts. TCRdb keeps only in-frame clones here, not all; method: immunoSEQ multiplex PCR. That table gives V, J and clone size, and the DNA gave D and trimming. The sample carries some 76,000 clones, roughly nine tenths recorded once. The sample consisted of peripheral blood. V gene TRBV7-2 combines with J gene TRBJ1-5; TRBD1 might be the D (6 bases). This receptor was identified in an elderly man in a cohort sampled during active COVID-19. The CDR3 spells CASSTTGGVQPQHF. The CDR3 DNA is TGTGCCAGCAGCACTACTGGGGGCGTTCAGCCCCAGCATTTT. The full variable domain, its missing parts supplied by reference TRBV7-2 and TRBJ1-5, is GAGVSQSPSNKVTEKGKDVELRCDPISGHTALYWYRQSLGQGLEFLIYFQGNSAPDKSGLPSDRFSAERTGGSVSTLTIQRTQQEDSAVYLCASSTTGGVQPQHFGDGTRLSIL.